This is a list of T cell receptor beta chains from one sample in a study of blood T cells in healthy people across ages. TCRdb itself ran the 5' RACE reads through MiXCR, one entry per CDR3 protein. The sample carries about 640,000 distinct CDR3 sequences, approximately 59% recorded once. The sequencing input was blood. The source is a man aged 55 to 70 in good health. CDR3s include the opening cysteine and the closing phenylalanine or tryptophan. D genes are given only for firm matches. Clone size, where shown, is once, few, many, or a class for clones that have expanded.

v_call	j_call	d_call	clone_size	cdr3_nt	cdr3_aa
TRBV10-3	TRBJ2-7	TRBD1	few	TGTGCCATCAGTGAAATGGGGACAGGGACCTACGAGCAGTACTTC	CAISEMGTGTYEQYF
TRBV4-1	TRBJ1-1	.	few	TGCGCCAGCAGCCAACACTCTCGGGTCACTGAAGCTTTCTTT	CASSQHSRVTEAFF
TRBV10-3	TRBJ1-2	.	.	TGTGCCATCAGTGCCGCAGACCTCCGGGGTGGCTACACCTTC	CAISAADLRGGYTF
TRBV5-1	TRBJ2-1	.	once	TGCGCCAGCAGCTTGAGGCAGGGAGCCCTCTACAATGAGCAGTTCTTC	CASSLRQGALYNEQFF
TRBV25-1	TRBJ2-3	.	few	TGTGCCAGCAGTAAGGGGGGAAGCACAGATACGCAGTATTTT	CASSKGGSTDTQYF
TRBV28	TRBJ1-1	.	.	TGTGCCAGCAGTTTCCAAAGAGAAGCTTTCTTT	CASSFQREAFF
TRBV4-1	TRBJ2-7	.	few	TGCGCCAGCAGCCAAGATGCAGGGGGGCTGGCCTACGAGCAGTACTTC	CASSQDAGGLAYEQYF
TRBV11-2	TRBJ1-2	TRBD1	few	TGTGCCAGCAGCCCAGACAGGGGTAGGGCCTATGGCTACACCTTC	CASSPDRGRAYGYTF
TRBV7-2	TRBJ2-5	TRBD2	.	TGTGCCAGCAGCCTTTGGGGACTAGCGGAAGAGACCCAGTACTTC	CASSLWGLAEETQYF
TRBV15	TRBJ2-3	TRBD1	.	TGTGCCACCAGCGCAGGGGGTTTAGGAGATACGCAGTATTTT	CATSAGGLGDTQYF
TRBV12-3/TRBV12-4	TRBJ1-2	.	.	TGTGCCAGCAGTGCTCAATCAAGCGCTAACTATGGCTACACCTTC	CASSAQSSANYGYTF
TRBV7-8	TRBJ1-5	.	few	TGTGCCAGCAGCTTAGCCGGAGACGGGTACAATCAGCCCCAGCATTTT	CASSLAGDGYNQPQHF
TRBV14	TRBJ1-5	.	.	TGTGCCAGCAGCCCGGGGGCGGGAAATCAGCCCCAGCATTTT	CASSPGAGNQPQHF
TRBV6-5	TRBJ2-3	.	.	TGTGCCAGCAGTTACTCGAAGTATGCTGCAGATACGCAGTATTTT	CASSYSKYAADTQYF
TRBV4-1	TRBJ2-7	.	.	TGCGCCAGCAGCCAAGTCGCGGACTACACCTACGAGCAGTACTTC	CASSQVADYTYEQYF
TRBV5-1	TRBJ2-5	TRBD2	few	TGCGCCAGCGTTGGCGGGGGTGGCCAAGAGACCCAGTACTTC	CASVGGGGQETQYF
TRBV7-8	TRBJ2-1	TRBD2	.	TGTGCCAGCAGCCCTACGGGACTACTCTACAATGAGCAGTTCTTC	CASSPTGLLYNEQFF
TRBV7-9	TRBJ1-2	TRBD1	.	TGTGCCAGCAGCTTACTGGCAGGGGGAGGTGGCTACACCTTC	CASSLLAGGGGYTF
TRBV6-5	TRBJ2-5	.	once	TGTGCCAGCAGTCCTTCGGACGGCTTAAGGATAGAGACCCAGTACTTC	CASSPSDGLRIETQYF
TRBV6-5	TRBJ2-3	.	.	TGTGCCAGCAGTTACGCGGCCCAGGGGAGCGGTACGCAGTATTTT	CASSYAAQGSGTQYF
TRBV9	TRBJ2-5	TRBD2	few	TGTGCCAGCAGCGTAGGATTAGCGGGGGACCTTCAAGAGACCCAGTACTTC	CASSVGLAGDLQETQYF
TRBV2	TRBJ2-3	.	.	TGTGCCAGCAGTGAACTCCTACTCGGGGCAGATACGCAGTATTTT	CASSELLLGADTQYF
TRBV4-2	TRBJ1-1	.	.	TGTGCCAGCAGCCAAGAGAAAGGGGGAGGCACTGAAGCTTTCTTT	CASSQEKGGGTEAFF
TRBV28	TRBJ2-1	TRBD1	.	TGTGCCAGCAGGGCGACCGGGACAGGAACCTACAATGAGCAGTTCTTC	CASRATGTGTYNEQFF
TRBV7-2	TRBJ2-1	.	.	TGTGCCAGCAGCTTACCACGGAGCCCCTCCTACAATGAGCAGTTCTTC	CASSLPRSPSYNEQFF
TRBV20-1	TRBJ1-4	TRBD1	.	TGCAGTGCCCTTGACAGGGGGCCTGAAAAACTGTTTTTT	CSALDRGPEKLFF
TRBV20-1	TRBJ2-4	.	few	TGCAGTTGCGCCGGAAACATTCAGTACTTC	CSCAGNIQYF
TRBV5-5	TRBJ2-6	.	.	TGTGCCAGCAGCTTGTCGTCGATCTCTGGGGCCAACGTCCTGACTTTC	CASSLSSISGANVLTF
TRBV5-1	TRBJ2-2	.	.	TGCGCCAGCAGCTTGGGGACACTCACCGGGGAGCTGTTTTTT	CASSLGTLTGELFF
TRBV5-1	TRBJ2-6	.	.	TGCGCCAGCAGCTTGGGGGGGAATGGGGCCAACGTCCTGACTTTC	CASSLGGNGANVLTF
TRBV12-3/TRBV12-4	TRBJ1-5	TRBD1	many	TGTGCCAGCAGTTTGGGCTGGCACAGGGGCTTCAATCAGCCCCAGCATTTT	CASSLGWHRGFNQPQHF
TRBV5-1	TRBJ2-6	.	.	TGCGCCAGCAAAGATCAGGCTGGGGCCAACGTCCTGACTTTC	CASKDQAGANVLTF
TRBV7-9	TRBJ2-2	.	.	TGTGCCAGCATTAACCGAGGCCCAAGAAACACCGGGGAGCTGTTTTTT	CASINRGPRNTGELFF
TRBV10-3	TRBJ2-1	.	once	TGTGCCATCAGTGAGTGGGGGGCGGGTGAGCAGTTCTTC	CAISEWGAGEQFF
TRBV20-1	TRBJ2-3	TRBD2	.	TGCAGTGCTACTAGCGGGGGGGTGGCAGATACGCAGTATTTT	CSATSGGVADTQYF
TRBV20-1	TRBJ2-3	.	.	TGCAGTGCTTCATCGGACGGCACAGATACGCAGTATTTT	CSASSDGTDTQYF
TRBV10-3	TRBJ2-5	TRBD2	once	TGTGCCACCTCCCTTGGGGAGGGAGGGACCCAGTACTTC	CATSLGEGGTQYF
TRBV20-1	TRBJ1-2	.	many	TGCAGTGCTAGGTATTGGGAGGACTATGGCTACACCTTC	CSARYWEDYGYTF
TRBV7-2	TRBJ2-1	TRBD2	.	TGTGCCAGCAGCTCCGGGACTAGCGGGGTGAGGGAGCAGTTCTTC	CASSSGTSGVREQFF
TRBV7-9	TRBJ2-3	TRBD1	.	TGTGCCAGCAGCCCCCCGGGGGACAGGGAAGGCACAGATACGCAGTATTTT	CASSPPGDREGTDTQYF
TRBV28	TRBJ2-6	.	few	TGTGCCAGCAGTCCCCCGGACGGGGTTTACTCTGGGGCCAACGTCCTGACTTTC	CASSPPDGVYSGANVLTF
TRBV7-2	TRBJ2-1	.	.	TGTGCCAGCAGCTTAAGCATCAGCTACAATGAGCAGTTCTTC	CASSLSISYNEQFF
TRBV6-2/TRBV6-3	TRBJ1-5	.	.	TGTGCCAGCAGTTACGTTTCTAGCAATCTGCCCCAGCATTTT	CASSYVSSNLPQHF
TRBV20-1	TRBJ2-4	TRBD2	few	TGCAGTGCTGGGGCGGGGGGCAAAAACATTCAGTACTTC	CSAGAGGKNIQYF
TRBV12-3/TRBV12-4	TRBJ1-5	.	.	TGTGCCAGCAGTTTAGCGGCACGGGGTCAGCCCCAGCATTTT	CASSLAARGQPQHF
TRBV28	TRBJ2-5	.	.	TGTGCCAGCAGTCCTGCCACAGGGTTCCGAGAGACCCAGTACTTC	CASSPATGFRETQYF